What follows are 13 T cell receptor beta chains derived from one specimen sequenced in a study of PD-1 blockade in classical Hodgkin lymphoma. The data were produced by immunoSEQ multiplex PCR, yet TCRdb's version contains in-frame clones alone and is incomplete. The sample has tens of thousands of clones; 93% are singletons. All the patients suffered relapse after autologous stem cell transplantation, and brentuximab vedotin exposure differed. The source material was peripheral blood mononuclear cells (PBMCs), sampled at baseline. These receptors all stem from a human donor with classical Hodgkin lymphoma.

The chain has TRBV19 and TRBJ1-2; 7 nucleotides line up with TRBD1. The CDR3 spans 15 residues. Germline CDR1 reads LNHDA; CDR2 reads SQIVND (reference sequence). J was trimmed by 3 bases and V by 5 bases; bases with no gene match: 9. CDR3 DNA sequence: TGTGCCAGTAGTTTAATGACAGGGCAAGACTATGGCTACACCTTC. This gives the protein CASSLMTGQDYGYTF. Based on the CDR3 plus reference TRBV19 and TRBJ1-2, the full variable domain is DGGITQSPKYLFRKEGQNVTLSCEQNLNHDAMYWYRQDPGQGLRLIYYSQIVNDFQKGDIAEGYSVSREKKESFPLTVTSAQKNPTAFYLCASSLMTGQDYGYTFGSGTRLTVV.

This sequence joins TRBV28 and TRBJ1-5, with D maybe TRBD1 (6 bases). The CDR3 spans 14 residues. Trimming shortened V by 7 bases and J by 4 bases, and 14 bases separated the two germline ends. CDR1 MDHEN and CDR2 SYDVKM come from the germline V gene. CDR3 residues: CASISPRGNQPQHF. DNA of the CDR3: TGTGCCAGCATTTCGCCAAGGGGGAATCAGCCCCAGCATTTT. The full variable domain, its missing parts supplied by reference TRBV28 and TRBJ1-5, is DVKVTQSSRYLVKRTGEKVFLECVQDMDHENMFWYRQDPGLGLRLIYFSYDVKMKEKGDIPEGYSVSREKKERFSLILESASTNQTSMYLCASISPRGNQPQHFGDGTRLSIL.

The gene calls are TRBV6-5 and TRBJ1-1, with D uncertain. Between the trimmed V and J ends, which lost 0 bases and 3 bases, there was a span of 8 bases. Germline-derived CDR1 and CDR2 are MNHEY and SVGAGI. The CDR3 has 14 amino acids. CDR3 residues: CASSYSTRDTEAFF. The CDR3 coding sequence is TGTGCCAGCAGTTACTCGACACGGGACACTGAAGCTTTCTTT.

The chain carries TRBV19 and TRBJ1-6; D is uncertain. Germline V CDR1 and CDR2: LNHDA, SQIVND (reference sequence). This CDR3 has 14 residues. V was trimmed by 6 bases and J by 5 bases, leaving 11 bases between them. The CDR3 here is CASSLNEDNSPLHF. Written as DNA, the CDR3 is TGTGCCAGTAGCTTGAATGAGGATAATTCACCCCTCCACTTT.

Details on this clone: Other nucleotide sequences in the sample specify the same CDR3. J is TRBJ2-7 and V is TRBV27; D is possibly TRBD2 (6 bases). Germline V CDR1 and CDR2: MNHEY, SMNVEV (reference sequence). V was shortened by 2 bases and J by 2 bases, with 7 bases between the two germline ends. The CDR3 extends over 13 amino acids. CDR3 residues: CASSLTGAYEQYF. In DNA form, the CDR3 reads TGTGCCAGCAGTTTAACGGGGGCCTACGAGCAGTACTTC.

The CDR3 spells CASSLGTSGRPEQFF. DNA for the CDR3: TGTGCCAGCAGCTTAGGGACTAGCGGGAGGCCCGAGCAGTTCTTC. This chain uses TRBV7-9 with TRBJ2-1, with 14 bases fitting TRBD2. Germline V gene lookup returns CDR1 SEHNR and CDR2 FQNEAQ (reference sequence). The CDR3 spans 15 residues. V lost 1 base, J lost 10 bases, and 3 bases stayed unmatched. The full variable domain, in which reference TRBV7-9 and TRBJ2-1 provide the parts outside the CDR3, is DTGVSQNPRHKITKRGQNVTFRCDPISEHNRLYWYRQTLGQGPEFLTYFQNEAQLEKSRLLSDRFSAERPKGSFSTLEIQRTEQGDSAMYLCASSLGTSGRPEQFFGPGTRLTVL.

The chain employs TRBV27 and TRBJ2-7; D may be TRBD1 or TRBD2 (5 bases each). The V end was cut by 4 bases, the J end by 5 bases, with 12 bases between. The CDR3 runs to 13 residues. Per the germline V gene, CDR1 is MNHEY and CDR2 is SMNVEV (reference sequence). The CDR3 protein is CASSSGPTHEQYF. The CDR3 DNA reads TGTGCCAGCAGTTCGGGACCGACGCACGAGCAGTACTTC.

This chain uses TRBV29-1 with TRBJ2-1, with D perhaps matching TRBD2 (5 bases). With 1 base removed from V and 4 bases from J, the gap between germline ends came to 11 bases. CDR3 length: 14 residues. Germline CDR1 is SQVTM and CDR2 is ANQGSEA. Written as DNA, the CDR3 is TGCAGCGTTGAAGCATCGGGATGGTACAATGAGCAGTTCTTC. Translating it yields CSVEASGWYNEQFF.

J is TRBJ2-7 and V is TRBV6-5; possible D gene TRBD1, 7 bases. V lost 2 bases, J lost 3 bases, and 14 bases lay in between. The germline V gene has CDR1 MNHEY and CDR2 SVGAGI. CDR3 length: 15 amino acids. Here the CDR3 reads CASSYRRGEHYEQYF. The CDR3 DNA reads TGTGCCAGCAGTTACCGCAGGGGGGAACACTACGAGCAGTACTTC.

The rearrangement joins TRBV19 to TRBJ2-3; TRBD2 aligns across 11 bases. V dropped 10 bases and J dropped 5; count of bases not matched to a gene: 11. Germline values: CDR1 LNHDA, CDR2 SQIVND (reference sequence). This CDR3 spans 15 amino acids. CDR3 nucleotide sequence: TGTGCCATAAGTAGTACTAGCGGGAGCGGAGATACGCAGTATTTT. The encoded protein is CAISSTSGSGDTQYF.

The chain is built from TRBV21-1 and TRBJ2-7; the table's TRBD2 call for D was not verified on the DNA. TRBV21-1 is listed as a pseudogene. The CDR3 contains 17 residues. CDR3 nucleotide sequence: TGTGCCAGCAGCAAAATGGGTCTAGCGGGGCTTTACTACGAGCAGTACTTC. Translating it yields CASSKMGLAGLYYEQYF.

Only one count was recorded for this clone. CDR3 protein: CASSDRNTGELFF. The CDR3 DNA follows: TGTGCCAGCAGTGACAGGAACACCGGGGAGCTGTTTTTT. J is TRBJ2-2 and V is TRBV6-4; D gene unclear. Germline V gene sequence: CDR1 MRHNA, CDR2 SNTAGT. V was shortened by 2 bases and J by 1 base, with 2 bases between the two germline ends. This CDR3 region has 13 residues.

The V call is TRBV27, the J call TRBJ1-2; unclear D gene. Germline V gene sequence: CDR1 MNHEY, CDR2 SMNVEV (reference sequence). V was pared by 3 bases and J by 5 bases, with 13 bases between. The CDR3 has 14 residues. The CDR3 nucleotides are TGTGCCAGCAGTTTCCGCAGTAGGGAATATGGCTACACCTTC. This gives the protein CASSFRSREYGYTF.